This T cell receptor beta chain was identified during a study of T cells after yellow fever vaccination (dated by TCRdb to about 2019). Regarding the study in general: Libraries from fractions with low cell numbers were prepared with the SMART-Seq v4 Ultra Low Input RNA kit. To follow T-cell clones before and after primary and booster YFV17D yellow fever vaccination, bulk TCR alpha and beta repertoires were sequenced over time. The cohort comprised two healthy male donors, one aged 18 to 30 and one aged 30 to 40 years. Blood was drawn at multiple timepoints before and after primary and secondary immunization, with bulk PBMC replicates and cell subsets isolated.

Taken from the germline V gene (reference sequence), the CDR1 and CDR2 loops are LNHDA and SQIVND. From cysteine to phenylalanine, the CDR3 is 13 amino acids long. Of all the DNA, just the CDR3 is kept, 39 bases in frame from base 1. V gives up 3 bases and J gives up 6 bases, and the segment between their germline ends measures 10 bases. Study-wide findings and limitations: The secondary T-cell response was found to be weaker but faster than the primary response, with a peak reached on day 5 rather than on day 15. Computational filtering was needed because FACS-sorted repertoires could contain abundant contaminating clonotypes from the bulk population. After the booster, most of the clones that had expanded following primary vaccination were detected again (almost 98% of CD4 and 80% to 90% of CD8), which suggests that memory was broadly maintained. The study included only a couple of donors, which limits how far the findings can be generalized. A small share of clonotypes was detected in both CD4 and CD8 compartments, with the overlap likely arising from convergent recombination.

TCR cDNA was synthesized by 5'RACE template switching, which introduced a universal primer site and unique molecular identifiers. Priming of cDNA synthesis was performed from both the TCR alpha and TCR beta constant segments. Libraries were amplified in two PCR steps, with sample barcodes and sequencing adapters added in the second step. Sequencing of the libraries was done on either Illumina HiSeq 2500 (2x100 bp) or NovaSeq (2x150 bp). On the authors' methods: MIGEC was used to demultiplex reads and collapse the reads into UMI consensus sequences, and MiXCR was used for V(D)J alignment. Using edgeR on replicate PBMC samples, clonotypes were called vaccine-responding if FDR was below 0.01 and the log2 fold change was above 5 up to day 15. CD4 or CD8 identity was assigned to each bulk clonotype according to whether the clonotype was present at higher abundance in the sequenced CD4 repertoire or the sequenced CD8 repertoire. TCRdb ran its own pipeline on the public reads, namely fastp trimming at Q25 and MiXCR clone calling, and kept in-frame beta chains. Entries are consolidated by CDR3 protein sequence, retaining the most common genes and DNA. TCRdb assigned the V and J calls; the authors' analysis was not used. This sample holds 160,000 or so distinct CDR3 sequences; around 7.2% were observed only once. In total, the top ten clones hold more than 2% of the sample.

Taken with the paper, the label for treatment or condition translates to: live attenuated yellow fever vaccine strain. PBMCs were isolated from peripheral blood using a standard Ficoll-Paque protocol. Dynabeads CD4 and CD8 positive selection kits were used to isolate the CD4 and CD8 T-cell fractions. TriZol was used to extract RNA from bulk PBMCs, CD4 and CD8 fractions, and dextramer-positive and dextramer-negative fractions. This clonotype was picked up many times. No antigen is known for it. No base quality values were provided; no much bigger clone lies one nucleotide off. The receptor was derived from a man between 18 and 29 years old who received the YFV17D yellow fever vaccine. The chain joins TRBV19 to TRBJ2-3, with TRBD2 as a weak D call on 6 bases. Sequenced here: CD4+ T cells sorted from PBMCs, sampled roughly 5 days after the first yellow fever vaccination. The nucleotide sequence is given as TGTGCCAGTAGTATGGAGGGTGCGGATACGCAGTATTTT. Its product reads: CASSMEGADTQYF.